This TCR beta chain stems from a study of Ad26.COV2.S vaccination and SARS-CoV-2 variants. The repertoire was sequenced with immunoSEQ multiplex PCR; TCRdb's copy has only in-frame clones and lacks some. The sample includes 380,000 or so clones, about 80% of them seen just once. Treatment described: around 19 received Ad26.COV2.S at low or high dose, single or two shots; about 5 received placebo; per-sample allocation not given. On day 63 after the first injection, vaccine and placebo recipients gave samples. Germline lookup yields CDR1 SGHTA and CDR2 FQGNSA. V was pared by 7 bases and J by 3 bases, with 5 bases of the junction left unmatched. CDR3 length equals 15 residues.

Material: peripheral blood, obtained in a trial of Ad26.COV2.S vaccine versus placebo. V gene TRBV7-2 combines with J gene TRBJ2-1; the match to TRBD2 covers 11 bases. The TCR comes from a person between 18 and 65 years old who received the Ad26.COV2.S COVID-19 vaccine or a placebo. The DNA of the CDR3 is TGTGCCAGCATCCTCACTAGCGGGGGCTACAATGAGCAGTTCTTC. Translating gives CASILTSGGYNEQFF.